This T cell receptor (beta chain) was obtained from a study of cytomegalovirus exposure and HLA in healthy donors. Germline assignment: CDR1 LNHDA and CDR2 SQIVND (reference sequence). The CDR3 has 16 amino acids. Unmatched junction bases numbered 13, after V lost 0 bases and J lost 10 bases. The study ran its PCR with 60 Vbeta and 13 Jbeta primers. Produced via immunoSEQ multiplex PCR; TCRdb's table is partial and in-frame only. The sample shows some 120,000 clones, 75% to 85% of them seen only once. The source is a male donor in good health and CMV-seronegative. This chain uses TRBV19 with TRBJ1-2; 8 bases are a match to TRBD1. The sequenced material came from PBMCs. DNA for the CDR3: TGTGCCAGTAGTATAGAGGGGACCCGACAGGGGATGGACTACACCTTC. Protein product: CASSIEGTRQGMDYTF.